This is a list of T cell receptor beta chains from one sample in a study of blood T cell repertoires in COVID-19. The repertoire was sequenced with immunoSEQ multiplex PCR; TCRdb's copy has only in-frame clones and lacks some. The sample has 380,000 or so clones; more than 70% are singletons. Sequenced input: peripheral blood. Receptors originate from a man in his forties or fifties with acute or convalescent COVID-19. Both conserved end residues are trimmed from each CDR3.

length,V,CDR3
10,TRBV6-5,ASTRSDRGAF
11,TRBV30,AWSRANTGELF
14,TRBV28,ASSLHNRAGAYGYT
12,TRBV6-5,ASSYLGSGLELF
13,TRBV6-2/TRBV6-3,ASSYGGALNTEAF
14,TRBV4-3,ASSRRVGLANEKLF
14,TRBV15,ATSSRGGERIDEQF
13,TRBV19,ASRNTGGEGQPQH
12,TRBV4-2,ASSQDGQAGGYT
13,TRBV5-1,ASSDSPHFQETQY
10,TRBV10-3,AISGDSNEQF
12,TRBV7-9,ASRLGTALGGYT
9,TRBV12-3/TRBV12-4,ASSSSTEAF
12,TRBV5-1,ASALDGADTEAF
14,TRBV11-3,ASSLGTSTGTDTQY
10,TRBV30,AGSGGPNEQF
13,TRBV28,ASSLGGYYNYGYT
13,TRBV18,ASTTSGGFVTEAF
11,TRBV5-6,ASRPVGLYEQY
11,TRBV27,ASSLSSYNEQF
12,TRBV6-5,ASSYYGEGTEAF
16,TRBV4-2,ASSQDTDRGGFGYEQY
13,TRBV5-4,ASSLSRGGSNEQY
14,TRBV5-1,ASSPWTESSGNTIY
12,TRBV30,AQGRDRYNSPLH
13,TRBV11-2,ASSFSAGSGYEQY
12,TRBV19,ASSLLSGGRDQF
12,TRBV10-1,ASSEDYLGNEQF
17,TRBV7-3,ASSLTRLAGGPNTGELF